The clone carrying this T cell receptor (beta chain) was counted at least ten times. Its cognate antigen is unknown. The sample is drawn from a study of CD8 T cells in ankylosing spondylitis. General study findings and limits: Matched ankylosing spondylitis synovial fluid reportedly contained a significantly enriched population of disease-linked clones. Existing reports had already noted some motif variants in reactive arthritis synovial fluid and blood. One TCR beta motif, made up of roughly eight highly homologous variants, appeared characteristic of ankylosing spondylitis blood.

Libraries of TCR beta came from quantitative 5'-RACE with molecular barcodes. TCRdb itself ran the 5' RACE reads through MiXCR, one entry per CDR3 protein. The data contain tens of thousands of distinct CDR3 sequences, just over 2.5% of them singletons. V was shortened by 5 bases and J by 2 bases, with 17 bases between the two germline ends. Germline CDR1 SGDLS, CDR2 YYNGEE. The CDR3 loop spans 17 amino acids. The sequenced material came from blood, either unsorted or a sorted T cell fraction (not recorded which). The rearrangement uses TRBV9 and TRBJ2-6; D unresolved. The receptor comes from a female donor with ankylosing spondylitis or in good health (not recorded which). CDR3 nucleotides: TGTGCCAGCAGTGAAAGACCAACACCCCCTGGGGCCAACGTCCTGACTTTC. As protein: CASSERPTPPGANVLTF.